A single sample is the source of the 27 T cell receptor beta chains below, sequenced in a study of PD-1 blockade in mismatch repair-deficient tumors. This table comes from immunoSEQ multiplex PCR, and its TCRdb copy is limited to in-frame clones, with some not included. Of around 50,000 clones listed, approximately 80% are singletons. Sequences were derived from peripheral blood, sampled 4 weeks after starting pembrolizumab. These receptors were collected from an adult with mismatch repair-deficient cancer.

This CDR3 reads CASSPGREKETQYF. The CDR3 region has the DNA TGTGCCAGCTCACCGGGGCGGGAGAAGGAGACCCAGTACTTC. The rearrangement joins TRBV18 to TRBJ2-5, with TRBD2 identical over 7 bases. This CDR3 spans 14 amino acids. Germline V gives CDR1 KGHSH, CDR2 LQKENI. J gave up 5 bases and V 3 bases, and 6 bases lay outside the gene matches.

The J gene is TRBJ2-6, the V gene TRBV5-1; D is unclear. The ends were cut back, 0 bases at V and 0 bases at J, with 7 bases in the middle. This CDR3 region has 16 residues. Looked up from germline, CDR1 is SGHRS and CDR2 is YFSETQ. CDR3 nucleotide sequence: TGCGCCAGCAGCTTGGACCCGAACTCTGGGGCCAACGTCCTGACTTTC. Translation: CASSLDPNSGANVLTF.

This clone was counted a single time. DNA for the CDR3: TGCGCCAGCAGGGAGGGACAGCCTCAAGAGACCCAGTACTTC. Translating it yields CASREGQPQETQYF. The rearrangement joins TRBV5-1 to TRBJ2-5; perhaps TRBD1 as D (7 bases). The CDR3 length is 14 residues. Trimming stripped 5 bases from V and 2 bases from J, with 13 bases between. Germline lookup yields CDR1 SGHRS and CDR2 YFSETQ.

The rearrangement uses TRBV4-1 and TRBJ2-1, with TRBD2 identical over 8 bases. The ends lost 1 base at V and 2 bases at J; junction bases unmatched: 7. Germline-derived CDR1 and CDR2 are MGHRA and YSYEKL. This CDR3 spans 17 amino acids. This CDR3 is CASSQGLAKGTYNEQFF. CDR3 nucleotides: TGCGCCAGCAGCCAAGGACTAGCGAAAGGGACCTACAATGAGCAGTTCTTC.

The CDR3 DNA follows: TGTGCCACCCGACTAGTCCGCGAGCAGTACTTC. Translating it yields CATRLVREQYF. The rearrangement links TRBV6-1 to TRBJ2-7, with TRBD2 as a possible D gene (6 bases). CDR1 is MNHNS and CDR2 is SASEGT in the germline V gene. Trimming shortened V by 10 bases and J by 6 bases, and 13 bases separated the two germline ends. This CDR3 has 11 residues.

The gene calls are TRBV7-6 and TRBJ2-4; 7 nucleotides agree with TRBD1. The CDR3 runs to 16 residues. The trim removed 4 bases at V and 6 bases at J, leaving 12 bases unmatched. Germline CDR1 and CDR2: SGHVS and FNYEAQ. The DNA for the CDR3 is TGTGCCAGCAGCTCCCTCGGACAGGACCCATTAAACATTCAGTACTTC. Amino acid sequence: CASSSLGQDPLNIQYF.

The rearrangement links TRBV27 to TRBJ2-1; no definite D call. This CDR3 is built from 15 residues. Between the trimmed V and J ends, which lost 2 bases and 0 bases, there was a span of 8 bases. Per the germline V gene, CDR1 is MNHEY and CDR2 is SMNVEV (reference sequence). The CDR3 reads CASSLPHLSYNEQFF. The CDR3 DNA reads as TGTGCCAGCAGTTTACCCCATCTCTCCTACAATGAGCAGTTCTTC.

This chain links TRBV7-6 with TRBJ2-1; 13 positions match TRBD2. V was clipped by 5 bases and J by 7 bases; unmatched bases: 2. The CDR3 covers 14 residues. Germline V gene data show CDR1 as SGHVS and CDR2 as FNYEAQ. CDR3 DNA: TGTGCCAGCAGCAAGGGACTAGCGGGGAATGAGCAGTTCTTC. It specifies CASSKGLAGNEQFF. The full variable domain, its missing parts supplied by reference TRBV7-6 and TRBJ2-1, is GAGVSQSPRYKVTKRGQDVALRCDPISGHVSLYWYRQALGQGPEFLTYFNYEAQQDKSGLPNDRFSAERPEGSISTLTIQRTEQRDSAMYRCASSKGLAGNEQFFGPGTRLTVL.

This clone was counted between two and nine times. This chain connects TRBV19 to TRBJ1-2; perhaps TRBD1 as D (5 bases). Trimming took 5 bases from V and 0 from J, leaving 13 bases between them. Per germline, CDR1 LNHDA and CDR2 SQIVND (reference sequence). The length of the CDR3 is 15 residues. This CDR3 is CASSALQGPNYGYTF. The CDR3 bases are TGTGCCAGTAGTGCTCTCCAGGGTCCTAACTATGGCTACACCTTC.

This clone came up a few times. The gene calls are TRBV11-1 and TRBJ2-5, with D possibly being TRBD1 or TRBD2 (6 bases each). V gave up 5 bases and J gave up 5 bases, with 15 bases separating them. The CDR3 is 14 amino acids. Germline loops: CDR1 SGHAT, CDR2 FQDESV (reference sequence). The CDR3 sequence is CASSHLGGRETQYF. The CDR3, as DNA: TGTGCCAGCAGCCACCTGGGGGGCCGGGAGACCCAGTACTTC.

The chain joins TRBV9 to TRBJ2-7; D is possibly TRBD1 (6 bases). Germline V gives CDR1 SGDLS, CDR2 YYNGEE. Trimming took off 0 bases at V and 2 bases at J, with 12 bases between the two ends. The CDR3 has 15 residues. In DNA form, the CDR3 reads TGTGCCAGCAGCGTAGCTGATGGGGGCCCCTACGAGCAGTACTTC. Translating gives CASSVADGGPYEQYF. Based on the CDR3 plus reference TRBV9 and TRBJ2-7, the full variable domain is DSGVTQTPKHLITATGQRVTLRCSPRSGDLSVYWYQQSLDQGLQFLIQYYNGEERAKGNILERFSAQQFPDLHSELNLSSLELGDSALYFCASSVADGGPYEQYFGPGTRLTVT.

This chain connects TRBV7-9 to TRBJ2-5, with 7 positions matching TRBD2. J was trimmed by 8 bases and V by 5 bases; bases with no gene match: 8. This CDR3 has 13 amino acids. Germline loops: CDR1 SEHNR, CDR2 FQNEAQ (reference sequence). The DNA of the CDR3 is TGTGCCAGCAGCCCCCGGGAGGCGGGAACCCAGTACTTC. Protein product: CASSPREAGTQYF.

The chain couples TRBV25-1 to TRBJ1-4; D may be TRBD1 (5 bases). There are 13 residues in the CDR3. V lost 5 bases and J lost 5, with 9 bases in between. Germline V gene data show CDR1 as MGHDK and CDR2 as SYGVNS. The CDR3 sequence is CASSIRDNEKLFF. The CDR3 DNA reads TGTGCCAGCAGTATCCGGGACAATGAAAAACTGTTTTTT. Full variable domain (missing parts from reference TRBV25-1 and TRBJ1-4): EADIYQTPRYLVIGTGKKITLECSQTMGHDKMYWYQQDPGMELHLIHYSYGVNSTEKGDLSSESTVSRIRTEHFPLTLESARPSHTSQYLCASSIRDNEKLFFGSGTQLSVL.

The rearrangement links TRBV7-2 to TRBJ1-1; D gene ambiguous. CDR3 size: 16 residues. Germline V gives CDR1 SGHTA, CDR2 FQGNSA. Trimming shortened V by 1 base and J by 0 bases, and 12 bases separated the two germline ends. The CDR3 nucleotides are TGTGCCAGCAGCTTAGGGGAAGGCCGGGTGAACACTGAAGCTTTCTTT. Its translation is CASSLGEGRVNTEAFF.

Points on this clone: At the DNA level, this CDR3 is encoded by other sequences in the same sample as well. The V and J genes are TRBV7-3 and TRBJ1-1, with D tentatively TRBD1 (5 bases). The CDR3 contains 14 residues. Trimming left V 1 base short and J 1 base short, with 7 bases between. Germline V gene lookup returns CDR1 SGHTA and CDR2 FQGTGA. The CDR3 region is CASSLSGGNTEAFF. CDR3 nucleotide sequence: TGTGCCAGCAGCTTAAGCGGGGGGAACACTGAAGCTTTCTTT.

The CDR3 nucleotides read TGTGCCAGCAGTTCCGGGACAGATAGCAATCAGCCCCAGCATTTT. Protein sequence: CASSSGTDSNQPQHF. V and J are TRBV11-2 and TRBJ1-5, with 7 bases lining up with TRBD1. Germline V gene data show CDR1 as SGHAT and CDR2 as FQNNGV. The CDR3 contains 15 residues. The junction had 5 bases not matched to a gene; V was cut back by 6 bases and J by 0 bases.

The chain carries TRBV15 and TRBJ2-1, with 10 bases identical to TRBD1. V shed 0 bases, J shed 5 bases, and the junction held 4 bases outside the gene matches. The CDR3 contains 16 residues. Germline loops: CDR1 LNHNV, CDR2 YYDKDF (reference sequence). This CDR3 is CATSRDRTGGNNEQFF. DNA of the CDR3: TGTGCCACCAGCAGAGATAGGACAGGGGGGAACAATGAGCAGTTCTTC.

CDR3 DNA: TGTGCCAGCAGCCCGGGTGGTTCGGGAAAAGAGACCCAGTACTTC. It encodes CASSPGGSGKETQYF. The chain joins TRBV11-1 to TRBJ2-5, with TRBD2 as a possible D gene (5 bases). The CDR3 runs 15 residues. The V end lost 5 bases, the J end lost 3 bases, and 16 bases lay between the germline ends. Germline CDR1 SGHAT, CDR2 FQDESV (reference sequence).

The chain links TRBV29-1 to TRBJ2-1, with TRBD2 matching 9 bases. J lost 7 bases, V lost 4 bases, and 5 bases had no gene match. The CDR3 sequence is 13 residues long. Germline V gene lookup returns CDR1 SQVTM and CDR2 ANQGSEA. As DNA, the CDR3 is TGCAGCGTTGTAGGACTAGCGACGAATGAGCAGTTCTTC. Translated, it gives CSVVGLATNEQFF.

This chain's CDR3 is CASSLSGGASTDTQYF. CDR3 sequence (DNA): TGTGCCAGCAGCTTAAGTGGCGGGGCTAGCACAGATACGCAGTATTTT. The V gene is TRBV7-6, the J gene TRBJ2-3; D is possibly TRBD2 (6 bases). From germline, CDR1 is SGHVS and CDR2 FNYEAQ. The ends were cut back, 2 bases at V and 0 bases at J, with 12 bases in the middle. The CDR3 has 16 residues.

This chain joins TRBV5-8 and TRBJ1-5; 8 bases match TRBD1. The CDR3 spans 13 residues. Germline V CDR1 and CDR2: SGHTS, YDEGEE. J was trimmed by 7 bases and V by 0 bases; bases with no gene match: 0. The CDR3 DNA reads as TGTGCCAGCAGCTTGGACAGGGGGCAGCCCCAGCATTTT. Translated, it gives CASSLDRGQPQHF.

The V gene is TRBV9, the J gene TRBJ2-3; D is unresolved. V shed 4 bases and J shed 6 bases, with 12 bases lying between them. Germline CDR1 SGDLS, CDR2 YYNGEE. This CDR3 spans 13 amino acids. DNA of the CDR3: TGTGCCAGCAGCTCACCGACTGGGGATACGCAGTATTTT. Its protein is CASSSPTGDTQYF.

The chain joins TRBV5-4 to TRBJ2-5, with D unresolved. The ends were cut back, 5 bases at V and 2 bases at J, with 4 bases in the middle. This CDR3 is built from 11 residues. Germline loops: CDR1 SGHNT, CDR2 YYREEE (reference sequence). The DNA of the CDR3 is TGTGCCAGCAGTCTACAAGAGACCCAGTACTTC. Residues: CASSLQETQYF.

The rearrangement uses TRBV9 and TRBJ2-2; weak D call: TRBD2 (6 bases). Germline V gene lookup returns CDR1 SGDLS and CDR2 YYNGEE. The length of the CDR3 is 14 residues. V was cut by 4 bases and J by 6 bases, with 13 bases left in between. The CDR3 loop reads CASSIRDLPGELFF. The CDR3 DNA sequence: TGTGCCAGCAGCATCCGGGACTTACCCGGGGAGCTGTTTTTT.

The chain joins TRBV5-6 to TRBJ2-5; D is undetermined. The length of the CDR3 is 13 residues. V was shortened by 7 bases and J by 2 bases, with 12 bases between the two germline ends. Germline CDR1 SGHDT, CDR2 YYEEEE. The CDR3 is CASAHWVQETQYF. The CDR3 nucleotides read TGTGCCAGCGCCCACTGGGTACAAGAGACCCAGTACTTC.

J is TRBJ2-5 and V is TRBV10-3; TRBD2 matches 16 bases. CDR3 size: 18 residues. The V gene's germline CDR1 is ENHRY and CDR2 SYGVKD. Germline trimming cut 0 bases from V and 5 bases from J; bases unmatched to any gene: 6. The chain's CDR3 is CAISESGTSGRAGETQYF. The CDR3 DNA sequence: TGTGCCATCAGTGAGTCGGGGACTAGCGGGAGGGCCGGTGAGACCCAGTACTTC.

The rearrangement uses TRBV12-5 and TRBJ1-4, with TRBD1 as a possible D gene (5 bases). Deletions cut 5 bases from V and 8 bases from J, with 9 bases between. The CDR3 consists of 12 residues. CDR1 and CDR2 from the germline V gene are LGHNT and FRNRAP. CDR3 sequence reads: CASGRDSEKLFF. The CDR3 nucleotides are TGTGCTAGTGGTCGAGACAGCGAAAAACTGTTTTTT.